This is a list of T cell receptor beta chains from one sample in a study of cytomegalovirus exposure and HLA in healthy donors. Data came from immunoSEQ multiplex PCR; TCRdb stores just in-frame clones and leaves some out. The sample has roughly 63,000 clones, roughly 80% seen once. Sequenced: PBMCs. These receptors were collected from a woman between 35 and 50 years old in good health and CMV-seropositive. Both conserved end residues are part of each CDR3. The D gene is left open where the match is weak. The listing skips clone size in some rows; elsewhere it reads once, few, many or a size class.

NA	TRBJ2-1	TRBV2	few	CASSETGTLPGDEQFF	TGTGCCAGCAGTGAGACCGGGACACTTCCCGGAGATGAGCAGTTCTTC
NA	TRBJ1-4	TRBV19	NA	CASNPGVPEEKLFF	TGTGCCAGTAACCCAGGGGTTCCCGAGGAAAAACTGTTTTTT
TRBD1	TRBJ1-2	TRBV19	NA	CASSTGQGAGYGYTF	TGTGCCAGTAGCACCGGACAGGGGGCGGGCTATGGCTACACCTTC
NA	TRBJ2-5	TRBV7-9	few	CASSLPEQRQETQYF	TGTGCCAGCAGCCTCCCCGAACAGAGACAAGAGACCCAGTACTTC
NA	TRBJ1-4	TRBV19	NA	CASSNPRGANEKLFF	TGTGCCAGTAGTAATCCCCGGGGGGCTAATGAAAAACTGTTTTTT
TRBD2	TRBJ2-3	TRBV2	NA	CASSANSAGGDTQYF	TGTGCCAGCAGCGCCAATAGCGCGGGGGGAGATACGCAGTATTTT
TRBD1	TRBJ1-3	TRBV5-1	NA	CASSLGGTGGDTIYF	TGCGCCAGCAGCTTGGGAGGAACAGGGGGTGACACCATATATTTT
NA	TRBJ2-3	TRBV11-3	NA	CASSLDSGPGRDTQYF	TGTGCCAGCAGCTTAGATTCAGGCCCAGGGAGGGATACGCAGTATTTT
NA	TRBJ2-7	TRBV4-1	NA	CASSQVGAYEQYF	TGCGCCAGCAGCCAAGTGGGGGCTTACGAGCAGTACTTC
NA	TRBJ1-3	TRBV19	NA	CATNGADKSSGNTIYF	TGTGCCACCAATGGGGCAGATAAGAGCTCTGGAAACACCATATATTTT
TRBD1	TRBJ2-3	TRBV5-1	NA	CASRQGAPEGDTQYF	TGCGCCAGCAGACAGGGGGCGCCTGAGGGAGATACGCAGTATTTT
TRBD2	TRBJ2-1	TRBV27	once	CASSFSGGPLNEQFF	TGTGCCAGCAGTTTCAGCGGGGGGCCATTGAATGAGCAGTTCTTC
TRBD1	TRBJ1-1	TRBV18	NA	CASSRDRGGVTEAFF	TGTGCCAGCTCACGCGACAGGGGAGGTGTCACTGAAGCTTTCTTT